The clone carrying this T cell receptor beta chain occurred a few times. What it recognizes is unknown. A much larger clonotype is one base distant, so this may be a read error. This entry comes from a study of breast tumors, draining lymph nodes, adjacent tissues. Study-level findings and limits: Findings are consistent with lymph node origin and intratumoral expansion of most tumor T cells.

TCRdb called the multiplex PCR reads again in MiXCR, with one record for every CDR3 protein. The sample includes tens of thousands of distinct CDR3 sequences, roughly 36% of them seen just once. The CDR3 loop spans 15 amino acids. Germline CDR1 is DFQATT and CDR2 is SNEGSKA (reference sequence). The V segment lost 4 bases and the J segment 6 bases; nucleotides outside the gene matches: 10. The chain couples TRBV20-1 to TRBJ2-1; 9 bases map to TRBD2. This receptor was taken from a female donor with breast cancer. Some clones in this sample may be carry-over from other donors' samples. Sequenced material: breast tumor tissue. This CDR3 is CSAISISGSINEQFF. CDR3 DNA: TGCAGTGCTATCAGTATTAGCGGGAGTATCAATGAGCAGTTCTTC.